This T cell receptor beta chain is drawn from a study of early T cells in non-severe SARS-CoV-2 infection. Study at large: Unpaired chains resulted from sequencing bulk RNA of unsorted whole blood.

V gave up 1 base and J gave up 0 bases, with 7 bases separating them. The CDR3 sequence is 15 residues long. The protocol attached unique molecular identifiers to individual cDNA molecules. Via MiXCR, TCRdb re-called the 5' RACE reads, giving one row per CDR3 protein. The sample includes around 77,000 distinct CDR3 sequences, 10% of them seen just once. Regarding the study as a whole: Clonotype matching in VDJdb favored anti-spike CD8 responses and did not capture private and CD4 specificities.

This clonotype was observed many times. Its antigen is undetermined. This specimen consisted of whole blood, obtained at baseline. This TCR came from an adult who was a healthcare worker with PCR-confirmed SARS-CoV-2 infection or an uninfected control (not recorded which). The chain joins TRBV12-3 or TRBV12-4 to TRBJ1-5, with D possibly being TRBD1 (5 bases). The CDR3 nucleotides read TGTGCCAGCAGTTTAGAGGGGTTTAGCAATCAGCCCCAGCATTTT. It yields the protein CASSLEGFSNQPQHF.